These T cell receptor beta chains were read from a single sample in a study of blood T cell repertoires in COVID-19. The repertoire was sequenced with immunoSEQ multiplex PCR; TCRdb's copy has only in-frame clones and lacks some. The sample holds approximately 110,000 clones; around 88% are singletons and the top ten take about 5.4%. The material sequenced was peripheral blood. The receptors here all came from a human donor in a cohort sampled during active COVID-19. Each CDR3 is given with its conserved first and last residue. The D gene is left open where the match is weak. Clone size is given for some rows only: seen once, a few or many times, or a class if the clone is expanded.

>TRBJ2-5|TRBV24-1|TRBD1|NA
TGTGCCACCAGTGAGGGGACAGTCCAAGAGACCCAGTACTTC
CATSEGTVQETQYF
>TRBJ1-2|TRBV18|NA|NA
TGTGCCAGCTCAATGCTAACAGGAGGCTACACCTTC
CASSMLTGGYTF
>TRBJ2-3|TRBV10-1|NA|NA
TGCGCCAGCAGTGACTACACAGATACGCAGTATTTT
CASSDYTDTQYF
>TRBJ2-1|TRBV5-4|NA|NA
TGTGCCAGCAGCCCCGGACTCGCCTCCTACAATGAGCAGTTCTTC
CASSPGLASYNEQFF
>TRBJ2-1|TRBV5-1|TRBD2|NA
TGCGCCAGCAGACTAGCGGGAGGAATGTACAATGAGCAGTTCTTC
CASRLAGGMYNEQFF
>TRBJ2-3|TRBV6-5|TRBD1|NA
TGTGCCAGCAGCCAGGGGGATGGAGATACGCAGTATTTT
CASSQGDGDTQYF
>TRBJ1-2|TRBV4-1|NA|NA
TGCGCCAGCAGCCAATCCTCGACAGAAGTGGCTTATGGCTACACCTTC
CASSQSSTEVAYGYTF
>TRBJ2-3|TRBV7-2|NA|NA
TGTGCCAGCAGCTCGAATAGCGGAGCAGATACGCAGTATTTT
CASSSNSGADTQYF
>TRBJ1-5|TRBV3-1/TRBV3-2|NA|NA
TGTGCCAGCAGCCAATTTAAGGGGGATCAGCCCCAGCATTTT
CASSQFKGDQPQHF
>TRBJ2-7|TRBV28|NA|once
TGTGCCAGCTGCGACTCCTACGAGCAGTACTTC
CASCDSYEQYF
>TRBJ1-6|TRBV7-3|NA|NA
TGTGCCAGCAGCTTAACCGGCCTAGGAGGTTCACCCCTCCACTTT
CASSLTGLGGSPLHF